These 17 T cell receptor beta chains originate from one sample sequenced in a study of blood T cell repertoires in COVID-19. Measured with immunoSEQ multiplex PCR; TCRdb has only the in-frame clones, and not every one. The sample lists 250,000 to 300,000 clones; 83% were seen once. Material for sequencing was peripheral blood. Receptors originate from a man aged 60 to 75 who had recovered from COVID-19.

The chain combines TRBV9 with TRBJ1-2; TRBD1 is a possible D gene (6 bases). The V gene's germline CDR1 is SGDLS and CDR2 YYNGEE. The CDR3 extends over 12 amino acids. V was trimmed by 4 bases and J by 8 bases, leaving 12 bases between them. CDR3 region: CASSQGGEGYTF. CDR3 in DNA: TGTGCCAGCAGCCAAGGGGGGGAGGGCTACACCTTC.

The rearrangement links TRBV9 to TRBJ2-2; 8 positions agree with TRBD2. Germline values: CDR1 SGDLS, CDR2 YYNGEE. J was trimmed by 4 bases and V by 2 bases; bases with no gene match: 7. This CDR3 comprises 16 residues. CDR3 coding DNA: TGTGCCAGCAGCGTGACCGTTAGCGGGGCCACCGGGGAGCTGTTTTTT. Its protein is CASSVTVSGATGELFF.

The chain links TRBV23-1 to TRBJ2-1; maybe TRBD2 (5 bases). TRBV23-1 is given ORF status, its function remaining uncertain. Between the trimmed V and J ends, which lost 4 bases and 0 bases, there was a span of 16 bases. This CDR3 is built from 17 residues. The CDR3 protein is CASSPPEGRSSYNEQFF. Here the CDR3 DNA reads TGCGCCAGCAGTCCCCCAGAGGGCAGGAGCTCCTACAATGAGCAGTTCTTC.

Concerning this clone: Germline and junction disagree at one end, which may indicate a read error. This chain links TRBV6-1 with TRBJ2-1; D not resolved. This CDR3 has 14 amino acids. CDR1 and CDR2 from the germline V gene are MNHNS and SASEGT. The CDR3 DNA reads TGTGCCAGCAGGGAAGTGAGCTCCTACAATGAGCAGTTCTTC. Its protein product is CASREVSSYNEQFF.

The chain couples TRBV10-2 to TRBJ2-1; D call uncertain. Germline V gives CDR1 WSHSY, CDR2 SAAADI. There are 14 residues in the CDR3. Trimming removed 8 bases from V and 6 bases from J, with 17 bases in between. CDR3 sequence: CASGGQTGGNEQFF. DNA for the CDR3: TGCGCCAGCGGTGGGCAGACTGGCGGCAATGAGCAGTTCTTC.

This clone came up a few times. The rearrangement links TRBV28 to TRBJ1-3; the D is unclear. The V end lost 3 bases, the J end lost 5 bases, and 5 bases lay between the germline ends. The CDR3 is made up of 12 amino acids. Germline assignment: CDR1 MDHEN and CDR2 SYDVKM. The DNA of the CDR3 is TGTGCCAGCAGTTTTTCTAGAAACACCATATATTTT. This sequence encodes CASSFSRNTIYF. Variable domain in full (rest from reference TRBV28 and TRBJ1-3): DVKVTQSSRYLVKRTGEKVFLECVQDMDHENMFWYRQDPGLGLRLIYFSYDVKMKEKGDIPEGYSVSREKKERFSLILESASTNQTSMYLCASSFSRNTIYFGEGSWLTVV.

J is TRBJ2-2 and V is TRBV9; 7 nucleotides match TRBD2. V was clipped by 4 bases and J by 4 bases; unmatched bases: 10. CDR3 length: 16 amino acids. Germline V gene lookup returns CDR1 SGDLS and CDR2 YYNGEE. The CDR3 loop reads CASSSTAGRSTGELFF. CDR3 nucleotide sequence: TGTGCCAGCAGCTCCACAGCGGGACGGAGCACCGGGGAGCTGTTTTTT. Full variable domain (missing parts from reference TRBV9 and TRBJ2-2): DSGVTQTPKHLITATGQRVTLRCSPRSGDLSVYWYQQSLDQGLQFLIQYYNGEERAKGNILERFSAQQFPDLHSELNLSSLELGDSALYFCASSSTAGRSTGELFFGEGSRLTVL.

J is TRBJ2-2 and V is TRBV5-1; D perhaps matches TRBD2 (5 bases). CDR3 length: 16 residues. V dropped 3 bases and J dropped 9 bases, with 21 bases sitting between them. Germline CDR1 and CDR2: SGHRS and YFSETQ. CDR3 protein: CASSSDGERPSRELFF. The CDR3 nucleotides read TGCGCCAGCAGCTCCGACGGCGAGCGGCCAAGTAGGGAGCTGTTTTTT.

The chain employs TRBV6-1 and TRBJ1-6, with unresolved D. V dropped 3 bases and J dropped 6 bases, with 12 bases sitting between them. Germline V gives CDR1 MNHNS, CDR2 SASEGT. This CDR3 region has 15 residues. The CDR3 nucleotides read TGTGCCAGCAGTGAGAGTCGCGGACTTAATTCACCCCTCCACTTT. Its translation: CASSESRGLNSPLHF.

On this clone: This CDR3 is also generated by other DNA sequences in the sample. This chain links TRBV19 with TRBJ1-1, with 8 nucleotides matching TRBD1. The J segment lost 4 bases and the V segment lost 8 bases, leaving 9 bases of the junction unmatched. Germline values: CDR1 LNHDA, CDR2 SQIVND (reference sequence). CDR3 length equals 14 residues. Written as DNA, the CDR3 is TGTGCCAGTCGGGGGCAGGGGGCTGGCACTGAAGCTTTCTTT. This sequence encodes CASRGQGAGTEAFF.

The rearrangement links TRBV5-1 to TRBJ1-2; no clear D gene. The length of the CDR3 is 14 residues. Germline CDR1 SGHRS, CDR2 YFSETQ. Trimming pared 2 bases from V and 5 bases from J, leaving 13 bases between. CDR3 DNA sequence: TGCGCCAGCAGCTTTGAATCCAGATCTTATGGCTACACCTTC. This codes for CASSFESRSYGYTF. Looking up the rest from reference TRBV5-1 and TRBJ1-2 gives the full variable domain: KAGVTQTPRYLIKTRGQQVTLSCSPISGHRSVSWYQQTPGQGLQFLFEYFSETQRNKGNFPGRFSGRQFSNSRSEMNVSTLELGDSALYLCASSFESRSYGYTFGSGTRLTVV.

The genes are TRBV19 and TRBJ2-7, with TRBD2 matching 7 bases. CDR3 size: 15 residues. Unmatched junction bases numbered 7, after V lost 3 bases and J lost 2 bases. Germline-derived CDR1 and CDR2 are LNHDA and SQIVND (reference sequence). The CDR3 reads CASSMYGSGAYEQYF. The CDR3 DNA follows: TGTGCCAGTAGTATGTACGGCAGCGGGGCCTACGAGCAGTACTTC.

This chain links TRBV11-2 with TRBJ2-1, with 10 bases matching TRBD2. The germline CDR1 and CDR2 sequences are SGHAT and FQNNGV. The V segment lost 4 bases and the J segment 4 bases; nucleotides outside the gene matches: 7. The CDR3 length is 16 residues. This CDR3 is CASSSQAGGSYNEQFF. CDR3 DNA: TGTGCCAGCAGCTCCCAAGCGGGAGGGTCGTACAATGAGCAGTTCTTC.

The CDR3 protein is CASSGQGGEATEAFF. CDR3 coding DNA: TGTGCCAGCAGCGGACAGGGCGGGGAGGCCACTGAAGCTTTCTTT. This rearrangement joins TRBV9 to TRBJ1-1; 7 bases are shared with TRBD1. Looked up from germline, CDR1 is SGDLS and CDR2 is YYNGEE. The CDR3 consists of 15 residues. V was clipped by 3 bases and J by 4 bases; unmatched bases: 9.

CDR3 DNA: TGTGCCAGCTCTTATAGCACAGATACGCAGTATTTT. It yields the protein CASSYSTDTQYF. The chain uses TRBV7-2 and TRBJ2-3; D uncertain. Trimming removed 8 bases at V and 0 bases at J, with 6 bases between. This CDR3 region has 12 residues. Germline V gene lookup returns CDR1 SGHTA and CDR2 FQGNSA.

The chain is built from TRBV6-5 and TRBJ2-5, with 9 bases lining up with TRBD1. V was pared by 4 bases and J by 3 bases, with 6 bases of the junction left unmatched. The CDR3 is made up of 15 amino acids. Germline V CDR1 and CDR2: MNHEY, SVGAGI. The CDR3 loop reads CASSSLGQGEETQYF. CDR3 DNA: TGTGCCAGCAGTTCCCTGGGACAGGGAGAAGAGACCCAGTACTTC.

The rearrangement joins TRBV20-1 to TRBJ1-1, with D perhaps matching TRBD1 (5 bases). CDR1 is DFQATT, CDR2 SNEGSKA, per germline (reference sequence). This CDR3 is built from 10 residues. Trimming stripped 0 bases from V and 10 bases from J, with 6 bases between. DNA of the CDR3: TGCAGTGCTAGAGATAGGGGAGCTTTCTTT. Amino acid sequence: CSARDRGAFF.